This is a list of T cell receptor beta chains from one sample in a study of blood T cell repertoires in COVID-19. The protocol was immunoSEQ multiplex PCR, while the TCRdb copy is restricted to in-frame clones and leaves out a portion. The sample carries about 180,000 clones, roughly 87% recorded once. The sample taken for sequencing was peripheral blood. All receptors come from a man between 18 and 29 years old who had recovered from COVID-19. The CDR3 runs from the conserved cysteine through the conserved F or W. A D gene is named only where the DNA matches it firmly. Clone size appears in some rows only: once, few, many, or a class for an expanded clone.

size	D	V	J	CDR3	DNA
.	TRBD1	TRBV5-1	TRBJ1-2	CASSSAGQGNYGYTF	TGCGCCAGCAGCTCCGCAGGACAGGGAAACTATGGCTACACCTTC
.	.	TRBV24-1	TRBJ2-2	CATSDPRGPRELFF	TGTGCCACCAGTGATCCCAGGGGTCCCAGGGAGCTGTTTTTT
.	.	TRBV10-3	TRBJ1-4	CAISEGPRAANEKLFF	TGTGCCATCAGTGAGGGTCCCAGGGCGGCTAATGAAAAACTGTTTTTT
.	TRBD2	TRBV9	TRBJ2-7	CASSVTSTSGKYEQYF	TGTGCCAGCAGCGTAACATCGACTAGCGGGAAATACGAGCAGTACTTC
few	.	TRBV19	TRBJ1-4	CASSISGRTNEKLFF	TGTGCCAGTAGTATAAGTGGTCGGACTAATGAAAAACTGTTTTTT
.	TRBD2	TRBV12-5	TRBJ2-6	CASGTGLAGDGANVLTF	TGTGCTAGTGGCACCGGACTAGCGGGAGACGGGGCCAACGTCCTGACTTTC
.	.	TRBV30	TRBJ1-1	CAWSPLQGSTEAFF	TGTGCCTGGAGTCCGCTACAGGGATCCACTGAAGCTTTCTTT
.	TRBD1	TRBV28	TRBJ2-7	CASRLGTGPHGEQYF	TGTGCCAGCAGACTCGGGACAGGGCCCCACGGCGAGCAGTACTTC
.	.	TRBV14	TRBJ2-3	CASSPFQGYTQYF	TGTGCCAGCAGCCCGTTCCAGGGTTATACGCAGTATTTT
.	.	TRBV18	TRBJ1-1	CASSPRLTNTEAFF	TGTGCCAGCTCACCACGACTAACTAACACTGAAGCTTTCTTT
.	.	TRBV13	TRBJ2-3	CASSPTGIYPTDTQYF	TGTGCCAGCAGCCCCACGGGGATCTACCCCACAGATACGCAGTATTTT
.	.	TRBV7-9	TRBJ2-7	CASSLAGAYYEQYF	TGTGCCAGCAGCTTAGCTGGGGCTTACTACGAGCAGTACTTC
.	TRBD1	TRBV7-2	TRBJ1-3	CASSVTGAGNTIYF	TGTGCCAGCAGCGTCACAGGGGCTGGAAACACCATATATTTT
once	.	TRBV5-1	TRBJ2-6	CASSFGGVSGANVLTF	TGCGCCAGCAGCTTTGGAGGGGTCTCTGGGGCCAACGTCCTGACTTTC
.	.	TRBV3-1/TRBV3-2	TRBJ1-2	CASSQTDYGYTF	TGTGCCAGCAGCCAGACAGACTATGGCTACACCTTC
.	.	TRBV9	TRBJ1-1	CASSVTANTEAFF	TGTGCCAGCAGCGTGACAGCGAACACTGAAGCTTTCTTT
.	TRBD1	TRBV11-2	TRBJ1-4	CASSLGWTGGYEKLFF	TGTGCCAGCAGCTTAGGCTGGACAGGGGGGTACGAAAAACTGTTTTTT
.	TRBD1	TRBV18	TRBJ1-2	CASSQGQAIYGYTF	TGTGCCAGCTCCCAGGGACAGGCGATCTATGGCTACACCTTC
.	TRBD2	TRBV7-2	TRBJ2-1	CASSQSGALTNEQFF	TGTGCCAGCAGCCAGAGCGGGGCCCTCACCAATGAGCAGTTCTTC
few	.	TRBV7-3	TRBJ2-1	CASSYRDSSYNEQFF	TGTGCCAGCAGCTACCGGGACTCCTCGTACAATGAGCAGTTCTTC
.	.	TRBV28	TRBJ1-5	CASTPGGRGHQPQHF	TGTGCCAGCACTCCGGGGGGCAGGGGCCATCAGCCCCAGCATTTT
few	.	TRBV6-4	TRBJ2-3	CASSTSELDTQYF	TGTGCCAGCAGTACCTCCGAGCTGGATACGCAGTATTTT
.	TRBD2	TRBV7-2	TRBJ2-7	CASSLGVAGEPYEQYF	TGTGCCAGCAGCTTAGGTGTAGCGGGAGAACCCTACGAGCAGTACTTC
.	.	TRBV19	TRBJ1-2	CASSIGRDYGYTF	TGTGCCAGTAGTATCGGCAGGGATTATGGCTACACCTTC
.	.	TRBV19	TRBJ1-4	CASSIDYRSLKEKLFF	TGTGCCAGTAGTATAGATTACCGGTCCCTAAAGGAAAAACTGTTTTTT
.	.	TRBV19	TRBJ1-3	CASGTRGGNTIYF	TGTGCCAGCGGGACTCGCGGTGGAAACACCATATATTTT
.	.	TRBV7-8	TRBJ1-5	CASSPPWGGMSGNQPQHF	TGTGCCAGCAGCCCTCCTTGGGGGGGAATGAGTGGGAATCAGCCCCAGCATTTT
.	.	TRBV20-1	TRBJ2-1	CSAHEFNEQFF	TGCAGTGCACATGAATTCAATGAGCAGTTCTTC
.	.	TRBV5-4	TRBJ1-1	CASSLAPLGELNTEAFF	TGTGCCAGCAGCTTGGCGCCCTTAGGGGAATTAAACACTGAAGCTTTCTTT
.	.	TRBV27	TRBJ2-7	CASSLSRGTFSYEQYF	TGTGCCAGCAGTTTATCTCGGGGGACTTTCTCCTACGAGCAGTACTTC
.	.	TRBV19	TRBJ1-2	CSQGRGCGYTF	TGTTCCCAGGGCAGGGGCTGCGGCTACACCTTC
.	TRBD1	TRBV5-4	TRBJ2-5	CASSLRTGKIGEETQYF	TGTGCCAGCAGCCTGAGGACAGGGAAGATCGGGGAAGAGACCCAGTACTTC
.	.	TRBV19	TRBJ1-4	CASTDGRAGEKLFF	TGTGCCAGTACCGACGGGCGGGCGGGAGAAAAACTGTTTTTT
few	.	TRBV7-2	TRBJ1-2	CASSLGPGDYGYTF	TGTGCCAGCAGCTTAGGCCCAGGGGACTATGGCTACACCTTC
.	.	TRBV5-1	TRBJ2-4	CASSKGNGKNIQYF	TGCGCCAGCAGCAAGGGGAATGGCAAAAACATTCAGTACTTC
.	TRBD1	TRBV28	TRBJ2-1	CASSPLDRDNEQFF	TGTGCCAGCAGTCCCCTGGACAGGGACAATGAGCAGTTCTTC
.	TRBD2	TRBV6-5	TRBJ2-7	CASSPRTSGLYEQYF	TGTGCCAGCAGTCCCCGGACTAGCGGTCTCTACGAGCAGTACTTC
.	TRBD2	TRBV28	TRBJ2-2	CGASGNTGELFF	TGTGGGGCTAGCGGGAACACCGGGGAGCTGTTTTTT
.	TRBD2	TRBV7-9	TRBJ2-7	CASSRASGFYEQYF	TGTGCCAGCAGCCGCGCTAGCGGATTCTACGAGCAGTACTTC
.	TRBD1	TRBV5-1	TRBJ1-2	CASSPGTGRDGYTF	TGCGCCAGCAGCCCGGGGACAGGGAGGGATGGCTACACCTTC
.	.	TRBV30	TRBJ1-1	CAWSATRGTEAFF	TGTGCCTGGAGCGCCACAAGGGGGACTGAAGCTTTCTTT
.	.	TRBV23-1	TRBJ2-6	CASSQTLGGHGANVLTF	TGCGCCAGCAGTCAAACTTTAGGAGGTCACGGGGCCAACGTCCTGACTTTC
.	TRBD1	TRBV6-2/TRBV6-3	TRBJ2-7	CASSPDRPPPYEQYF	TGTGCCAGCAGTCCGGACAGGCCACCCCCCTACGAGCAGTACTTC
.	TRBD1	TRBV27	TRBJ2-7	CASSIDRGNAEQYF	TGTGCCAGCAGCATCGACAGGGGCAATGCCGAGCAGTACTTC
once	.	TRBV5-1	TRBJ2-5	CASSSEAQETQYF	TGCGCCAGCAGCTCAGAGGCGCAAGAGACCCAGTACTTC
.	.	TRBV30	TRBJ2-4	CAWSYRDTISAKNIQYF	TGTGCCTGGAGTTACCGGGATACCATATCAGCCAAAAACATTCAGTACTTC
.	.	TRBV5-4	TRBJ2-5	CASRAPGIQETQYF	TGTGCCAGCAGGGCCCCGGGAATACAAGAGACCCAGTACTTC
.	TRBD2	TRBV27	TRBJ2-7	CASSSAGAGEYEQYF	TGTGCCAGCAGTTCAGCTGGGGCGGGAGAATACGAGCAGTACTTC
.	TRBD1	TRBV12-3/TRBV12-4	TRBJ1-1	CASSATDRGAFF	TGTGCCAGCAGTGCTACGGACAGGGGAGCTTTCTTT
.	TRBD2	TRBV29-1	TRBJ2-1	CSVGSGNYNEQFF	TGCAGCGTGGGGAGCGGGAATTACAATGAGCAGTTCTTC
.	TRBD1	TRBV10-3	TRBJ2-1	CATKGAGEQFF	TGTGCCACCAAGGGGGCAGGGGAGCAGTTCTTC
.	TRBD1	TRBV6-6	TRBJ1-5	CASSYPGQGKGQPQHF	TGTGCCAGCAGTTACCCGGGACAGGGTAAGGGTCAGCCCCAGCATTTT
many	TRBD1	TRBV3-1/TRBV3-2	TRBJ2-5	CASSQDSGTGETQYF	TGTGCCAGCAGCCAAGATTCCGGGACAGGAGAGACCCAGTACTTC
few	.	TRBV6-1	TRBJ2-7	CASSEGPTGISYEQYF	TGTGCCAGCAGTGAGGGCCCGACGGGGATCTCCTACGAGCAGTACTTC
.	.	TRBV6-1	TRBJ2-1	CASSDLTGVLSEQFF	TGTGCCAGCAGTGACCTAACGGGGGTGCTCAGTGAGCAGTTCTTC
.	.	TRBV5-5	TRBJ2-5	CASNLGQLEETQYF	TGTGCCAGCAACCTAGGACAGTTAGAAGAGACCCAGTACTTC